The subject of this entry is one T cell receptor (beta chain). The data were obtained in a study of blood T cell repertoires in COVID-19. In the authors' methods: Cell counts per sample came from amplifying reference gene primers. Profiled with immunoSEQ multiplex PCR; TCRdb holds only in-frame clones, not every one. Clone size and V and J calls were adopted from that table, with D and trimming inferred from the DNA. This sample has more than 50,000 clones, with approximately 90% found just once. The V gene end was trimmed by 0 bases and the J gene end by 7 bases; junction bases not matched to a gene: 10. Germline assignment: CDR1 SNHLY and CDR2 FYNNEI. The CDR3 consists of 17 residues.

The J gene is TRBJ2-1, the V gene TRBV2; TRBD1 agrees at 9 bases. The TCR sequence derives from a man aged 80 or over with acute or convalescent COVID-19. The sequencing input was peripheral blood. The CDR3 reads CASSEAIGQGTKNEQFF. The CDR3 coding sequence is TGTGCCAGCAGTGAAGCTATTGGACAGGGGACCAAGAATGAGCAGTTCTTC. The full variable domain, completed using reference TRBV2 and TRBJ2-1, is EPEVTQTPSHQVTQMGQEVILRCVPISNHLYFYWYRQILGQKVEFLVSFYNNEISEKSEIFDDQFSVERPDGSNFTLKIRSTKLEDSAMYFCASSEAIGQGTKNEQFFGPGTRLTVL.